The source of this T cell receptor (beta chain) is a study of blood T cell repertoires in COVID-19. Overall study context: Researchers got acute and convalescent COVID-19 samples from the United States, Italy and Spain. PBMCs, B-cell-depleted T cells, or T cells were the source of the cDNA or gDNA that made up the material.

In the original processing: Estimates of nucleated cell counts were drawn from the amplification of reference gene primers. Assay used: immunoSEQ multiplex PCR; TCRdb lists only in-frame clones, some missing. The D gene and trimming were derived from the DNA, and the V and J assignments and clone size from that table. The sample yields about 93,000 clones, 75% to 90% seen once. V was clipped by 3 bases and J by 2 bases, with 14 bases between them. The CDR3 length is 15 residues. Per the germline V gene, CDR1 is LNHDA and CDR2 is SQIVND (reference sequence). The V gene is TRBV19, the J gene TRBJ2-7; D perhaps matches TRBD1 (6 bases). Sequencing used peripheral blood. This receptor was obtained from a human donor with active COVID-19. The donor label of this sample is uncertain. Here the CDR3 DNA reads TGTGCCAGTAGTATTGGTCAGGGGCCCCCCTACGAGCAGTACTTC. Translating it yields CASSIGQGPPYEQYF.